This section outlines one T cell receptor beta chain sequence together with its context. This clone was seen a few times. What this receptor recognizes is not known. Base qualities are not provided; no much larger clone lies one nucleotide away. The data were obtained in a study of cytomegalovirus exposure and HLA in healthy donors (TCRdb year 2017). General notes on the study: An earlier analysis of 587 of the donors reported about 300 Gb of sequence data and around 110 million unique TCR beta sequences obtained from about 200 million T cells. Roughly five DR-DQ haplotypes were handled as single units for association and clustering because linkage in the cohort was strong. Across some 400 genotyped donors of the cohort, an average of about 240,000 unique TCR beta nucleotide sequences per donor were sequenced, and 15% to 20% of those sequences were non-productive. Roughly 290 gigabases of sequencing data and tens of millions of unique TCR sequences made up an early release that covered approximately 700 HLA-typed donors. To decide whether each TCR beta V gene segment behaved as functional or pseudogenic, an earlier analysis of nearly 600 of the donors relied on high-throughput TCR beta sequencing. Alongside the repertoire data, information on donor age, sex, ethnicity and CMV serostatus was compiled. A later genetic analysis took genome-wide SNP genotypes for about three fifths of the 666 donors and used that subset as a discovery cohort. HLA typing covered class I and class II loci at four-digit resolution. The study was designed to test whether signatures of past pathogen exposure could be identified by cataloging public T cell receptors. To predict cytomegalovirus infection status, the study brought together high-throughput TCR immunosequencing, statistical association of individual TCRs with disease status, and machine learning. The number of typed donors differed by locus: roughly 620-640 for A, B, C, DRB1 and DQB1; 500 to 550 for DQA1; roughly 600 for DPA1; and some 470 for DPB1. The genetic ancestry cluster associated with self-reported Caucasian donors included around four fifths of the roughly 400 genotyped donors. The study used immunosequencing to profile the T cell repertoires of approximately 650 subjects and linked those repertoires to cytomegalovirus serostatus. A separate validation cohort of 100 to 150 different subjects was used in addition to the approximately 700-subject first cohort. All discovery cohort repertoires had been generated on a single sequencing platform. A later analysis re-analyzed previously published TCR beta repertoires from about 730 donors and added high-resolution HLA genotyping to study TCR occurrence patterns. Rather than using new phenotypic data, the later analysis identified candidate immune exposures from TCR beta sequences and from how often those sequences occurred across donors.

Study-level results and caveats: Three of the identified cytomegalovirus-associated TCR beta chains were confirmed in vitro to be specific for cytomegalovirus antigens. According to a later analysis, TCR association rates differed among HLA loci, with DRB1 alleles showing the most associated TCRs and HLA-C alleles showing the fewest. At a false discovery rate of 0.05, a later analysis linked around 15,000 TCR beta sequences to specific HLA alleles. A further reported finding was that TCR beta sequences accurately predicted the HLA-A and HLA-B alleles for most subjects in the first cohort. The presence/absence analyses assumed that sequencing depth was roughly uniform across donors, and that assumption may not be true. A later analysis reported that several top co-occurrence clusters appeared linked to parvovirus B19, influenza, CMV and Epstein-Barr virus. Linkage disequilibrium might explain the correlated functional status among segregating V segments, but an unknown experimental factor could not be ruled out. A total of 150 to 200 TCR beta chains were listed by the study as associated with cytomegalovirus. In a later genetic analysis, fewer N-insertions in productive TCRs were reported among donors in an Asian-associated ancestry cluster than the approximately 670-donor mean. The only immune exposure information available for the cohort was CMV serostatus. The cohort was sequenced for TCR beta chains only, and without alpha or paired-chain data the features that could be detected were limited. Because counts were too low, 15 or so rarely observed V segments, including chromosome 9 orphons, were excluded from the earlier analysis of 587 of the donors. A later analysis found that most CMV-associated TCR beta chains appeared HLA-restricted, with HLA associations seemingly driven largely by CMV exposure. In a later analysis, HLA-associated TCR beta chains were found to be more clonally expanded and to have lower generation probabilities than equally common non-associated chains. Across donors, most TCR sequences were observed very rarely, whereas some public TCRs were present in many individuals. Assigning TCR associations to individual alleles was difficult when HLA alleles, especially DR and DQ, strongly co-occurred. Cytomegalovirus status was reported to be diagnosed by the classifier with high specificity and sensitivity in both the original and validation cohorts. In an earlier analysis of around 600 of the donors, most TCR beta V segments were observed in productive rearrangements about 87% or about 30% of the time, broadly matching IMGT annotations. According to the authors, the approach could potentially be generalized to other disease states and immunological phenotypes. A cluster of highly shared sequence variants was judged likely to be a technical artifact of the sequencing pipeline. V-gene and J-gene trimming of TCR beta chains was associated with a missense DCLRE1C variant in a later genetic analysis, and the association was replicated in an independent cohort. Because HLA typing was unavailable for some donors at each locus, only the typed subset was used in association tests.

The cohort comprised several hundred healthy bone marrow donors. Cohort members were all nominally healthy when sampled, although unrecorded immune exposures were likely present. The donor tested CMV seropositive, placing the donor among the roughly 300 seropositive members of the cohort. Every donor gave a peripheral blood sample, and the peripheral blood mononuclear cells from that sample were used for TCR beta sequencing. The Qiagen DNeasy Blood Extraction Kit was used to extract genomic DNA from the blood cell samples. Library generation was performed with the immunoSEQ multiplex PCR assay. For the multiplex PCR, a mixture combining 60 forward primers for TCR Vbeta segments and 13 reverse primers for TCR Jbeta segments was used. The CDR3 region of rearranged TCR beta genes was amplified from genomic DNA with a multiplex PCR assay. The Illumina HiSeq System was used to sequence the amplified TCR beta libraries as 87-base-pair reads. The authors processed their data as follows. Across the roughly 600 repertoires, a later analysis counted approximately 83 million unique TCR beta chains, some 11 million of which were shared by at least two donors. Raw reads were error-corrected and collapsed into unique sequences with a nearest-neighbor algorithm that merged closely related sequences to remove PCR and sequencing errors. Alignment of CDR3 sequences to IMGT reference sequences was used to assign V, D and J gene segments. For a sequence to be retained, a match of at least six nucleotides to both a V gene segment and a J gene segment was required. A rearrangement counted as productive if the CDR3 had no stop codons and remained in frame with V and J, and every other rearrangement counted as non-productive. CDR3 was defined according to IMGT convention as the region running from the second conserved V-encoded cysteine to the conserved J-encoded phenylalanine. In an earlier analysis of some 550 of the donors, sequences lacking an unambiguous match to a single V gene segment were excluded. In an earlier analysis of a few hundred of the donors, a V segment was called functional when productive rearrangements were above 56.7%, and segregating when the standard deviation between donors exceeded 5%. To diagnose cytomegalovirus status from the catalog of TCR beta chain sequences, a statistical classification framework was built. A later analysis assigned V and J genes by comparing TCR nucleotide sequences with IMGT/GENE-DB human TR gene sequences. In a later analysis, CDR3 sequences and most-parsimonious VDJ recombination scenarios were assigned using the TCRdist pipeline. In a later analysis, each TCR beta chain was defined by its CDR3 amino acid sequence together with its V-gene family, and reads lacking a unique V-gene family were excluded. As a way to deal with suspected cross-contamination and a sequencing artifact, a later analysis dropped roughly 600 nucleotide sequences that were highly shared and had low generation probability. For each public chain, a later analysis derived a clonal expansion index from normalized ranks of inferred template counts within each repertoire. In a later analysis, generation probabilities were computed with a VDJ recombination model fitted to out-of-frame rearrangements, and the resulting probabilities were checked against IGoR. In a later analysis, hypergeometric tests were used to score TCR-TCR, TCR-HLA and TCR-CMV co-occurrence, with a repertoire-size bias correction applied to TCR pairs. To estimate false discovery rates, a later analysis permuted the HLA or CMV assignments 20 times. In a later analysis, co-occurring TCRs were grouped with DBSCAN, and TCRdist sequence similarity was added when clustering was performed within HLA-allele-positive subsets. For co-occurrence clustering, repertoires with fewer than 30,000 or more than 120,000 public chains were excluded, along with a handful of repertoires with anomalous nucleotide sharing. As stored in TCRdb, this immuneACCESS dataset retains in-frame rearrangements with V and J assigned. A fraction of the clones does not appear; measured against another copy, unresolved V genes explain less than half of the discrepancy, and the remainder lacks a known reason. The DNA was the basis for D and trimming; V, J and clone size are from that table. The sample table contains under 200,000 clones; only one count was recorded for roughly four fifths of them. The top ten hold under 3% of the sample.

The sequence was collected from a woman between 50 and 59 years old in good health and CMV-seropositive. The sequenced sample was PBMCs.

This receptor carries the CDR3 CASSPGQGGNTEAFF. The DNA sequence is as follows: TGCGCCAGCAGCCCGGGACAGGGAGGGAACACTGAAGCTTTCTTT. The chain uses TRBV5-1 and TRBJ1-1; 9 nucleotides in the junction match TRBD1. The CDR3 runs 15 residues from the cysteine to the phenylalanine. Only CDR3 DNA is held: 45 bases, read in frame from base 1. Germline trimming: 4 bases from V, 1 base from J; junction bases outside gene matches: 5. The germline V gene specifies SGHRS as CDR1 and YFSETQ as CDR2.